The entry below gives a single TCR beta chain sequence along with its context. The antigen is undetermined. The sample originates from a study of T cell responses to AZD1222 COVID-19 vaccine. Sequencing was performed with immunoSEQ multiplex PCR; in TCRdb, only in-frame clones are kept and a portion is missing. Of about 140,000 clones listed, roughly nine tenths are singletons. Between the trimmed V and J ends, which lost 4 bases and 3 bases, there was a span of 13 bases. Germline V lookup: CDR1 LNHDA, CDR2 SQIVND (reference sequence). The CDR3 has 14 residues. Overall study results and limits: The CD4 TCRs associated with vaccination extended across spike and predominated at 160-218 and 743-854.

The receptor was derived from an adult who received the MenACWY meningococcal vaccine as a control. The sequencing here drew on peripheral blood, taken 28 days after the second dose of the MenACWY control vaccine. The chain has TRBV19 and TRBJ2-7; D possibly corresponds to TRBD1 (6 bases). The CDR3: CASSNDGTNYEQYF. CDR3 nucleotides: TGTGCCAGTAGTAACGACGGGACAAACTACGAGCAGTACTTC.